This is a list of T cell receptor beta chains from one sample in a study of T cells of healthy individuals. MiXCR was run by TCRdb on the 5' RACE reads, yielding one entry per CDR3 protein. The sample records around 63,000 distinct CDR3 sequences, 15% to 20% being singletons. The receptor source for this set is a human donor in good health. The CDR3 runs from the conserved cysteine through the conserved F or W. A D gene is named only where the DNA matches it firmly. Part of the rows lack a size; the others show once, few, many or a class for expanded clones.

size: many
V: TRBV20-1
D: .
J: TRBJ1-2
CDR3: CSAISPQSNYGYTF
DNA: TGCAGTGCTATCTCCCCCCAGAGTAACTATGGCTACACCTTC

size: few
V: TRBV7-2
D: .
J: TRBJ2-7
CDR3: CASSYQAGSYEQYF
DNA: TGTGCCAGCTCCTATCAGGCGGGGTCCTACGAGCAGTACTTC

size: many
V: TRBV3-1
D: .
J: TRBJ1-2
CDR3: CASSGTTANYGYTF
DNA: TGTGCCAGCAGCGGGACTACCGCTAACTATGGCTACACCTTC

size: .
V: TRBV27
D: TRBD1
J: TRBJ2-7
CDR3: CASQTGATYEQYF
DNA: TGTGCCAGCCAGACAGGGGCGACCTACGAGCAGTACTTC

size: few
V: TRBV20-1
D: TRBD2
J: TRBJ2-3
CDR3: CSINAGVPDTQYF
DNA: TGCAGTATTAACGCGGGAGTACCAGATACGCAGTATTTT

size: many
V: TRBV20-1
D: .
J: TRBJ1-5
CDR3: CSARDPTGLNQPQHF
DNA: TGCAGTGCTAGAGATCCCACAGGTCTCAATCAGCCCCAGCATTTT

size: .
V: TRBV28
D: .
J: TRBJ1-2
CDR3: CASSSGGGHGNYGYTF
DNA: TGTGCCAGCAGCTCAGGTGGGGGGCATGGCAACTATGGCTACACCTTC

size: many
V: TRBV2
D: TRBD1
J: TRBJ1-2
CDR3: CASTSLQGNYGYTF
DNA: TGTGCCAGCACCTCCTTACAGGGGAACTATGGCTACACCTTC

size: many
V: TRBV20-1
D: .
J: TRBJ1-6
CDR3: CSAISGGSPLHF
DNA: TGCAGTGCTATCTCCGGAGGCTCACCCCTCCACTTT

size: many
V: TRBV11-2
D: TRBD2
J: TRBJ2-3
CDR3: CASSFRGRAPDTQYF
DNA: TGTGCCAGCAGCTTCCGTGGGAGGGCCCCAGATACGCAGTATTTT

size: .
V: TRBV12-3/TRBV12-4
D: TRBD1
J: TRBJ2-7
CDR3: CASTGTVIFYEQYF
DNA: TGTGCCAGCACGGGGACAGTGATCTTCTACGAGCAGTACTTC

size: .
V: TRBV27
D: TRBD1
J: TRBJ2-7
CDR3: CASSLDRFRYEQYF
DNA: TGTGCCAGCAGCTTGGACAGGTTTCGCTACGAGCAGTACTTC

size: few
V: TRBV19
D: .
J: TRBJ1-2
CDR3: CASTDRALNGYTF
DNA: TGTGCCAGCACGGACCGAGCTCTGAATGGCTACACCTTC

size: .
V: TRBV3-1
D: TRBD2
J: TRBJ2-1
CDR3: CASSQTHGPRESYEQFF
DNA: TGTGCCAGCAGCCAAACCCACGGCCCGCGGGAGTCGTACGAGCAGTTCTTC

size: .
V: TRBV7-9
D: TRBD2
J: TRBJ2-3
CDR3: CASRPGTRPTDTQYF
DNA: TGTGCCAGCAGGCCGGGGACTAGACCCACAGATACGCAGTATTTT

size: .
V: TRBV2
D: TRBD2
J: TRBJ2-7
CDR3: CASSEVGLAGAFYEQYF
DNA: TGTGCCAGCAGTGAAGTGGGACTAGCGGGGGCTTTCTACGAGCAGTACTTC

size: few
V: TRBV7-6
D: TRBD2
J: TRBJ2-3
CDR3: CASSLRSSPAGASDTQYF
DNA: TGTGCCAGCAGCTTAAGGAGTAGTCCAGCGGGAGCATCAGATACGCAGTATTTT

size: .
V: TRBV5-1
D: .
J: TRBJ1-1
CDR3: CASSLRDISTGGLNTEAFF
DNA: TGCGCCAGCAGCTTGAGGGACATTTCGACGGGAGGTCTGAACACTGAAGCTTTCTTT

size: .
V: TRBV5-8
D: .
J: TRBJ1-1
CDR3: CASSPSMNTEAFF
DNA: TGTGCCAGCAGCCCTTCGATGAACACTGAAGCTTTCTTT

size: .
V: TRBV5-1
D: .
J: TRBJ2-6
CDR3: CASRLGLSGANVLTF
DNA: TGCGCCAGCAGGCTGGGACTCTCTGGGGCCAACGTCCTGACTTTC

size: .
V: TRBV11-2
D: .
J: TRBJ1-4
CDR3: CASSSRTTTTIF
DNA: TGTGCCAGCAGCTCCCGGACTACGACTACAATTTTT

size: many
V: TRBV29-1
D: .
J: TRBJ2-2
CDR3: CSVGRTIGGGELFF
DNA: TGCAGCGTGGGCCGGACTATCGGAGGCGGGGAGCTGTTTTTT

size: .
V: TRBV7-9
D: .
J: TRBJ2-5
CDR3: CASSFPQGRLETQYF
DNA: TGTGCCAGCAGCTTCCCCCAGGGGCGTCTGGAGACCCAGTACTTC

size: many
V: TRBV9
D: .
J: TRBJ1-2
CDR3: CASSVQPTNYGYTF
DNA: TGTGCCAGCAGCGTACAGCCGACTAACTATGGCTACACCTTC

size: .
V: TRBV24-1
D: TRBD1
J: TRBJ2-5
CDR3: CATSDSGTVGETQYF
DNA: TGTGCCACCAGTGATTCAGGGACAGTCGGGGAGACCCAGTACTTC

size: many
V: TRBV20-1
D: TRBD2
J: TRBJ2-1
CDR3: CSARGLAGGNEQFF
DNA: TGCAGTGCTAGGGGACTAGCGGGAGGCAATGAGCAGTTCTTC

size: .
V: TRBV4-2
D: .
J: TRBJ1-1
CDR3: CASSPVGRGEAFF
DNA: TGTGCCAGCAGCCCCGTCGGCAGGGGCGAAGCTTTCTTT

size: few
V: TRBV5-1
D: .
J: TRBJ1-1
CDR3: CASSRRVMNTEAFF
DNA: TGCGCCAGCAGCCGAAGAGTCATGAACACTGAAGCTTTCTTT

size: .
V: TRBV20-1
D: TRBD2
J: TRBJ2-5
CDR3: CSAPRAGVQETQYF
DNA: TGCAGTGCCCCCAGAGCGGGGGTTCAAGAGACCCAGTACTTC

size: many
V: TRBV20-1
D: TRBD2
J: TRBJ2-1
CDR3: CSPRSAGVYNEQFF
DNA: TGCAGTCCGCGGTCCGCGGGAGTGTACAATGAGCAGTTCTTC

size: .
V: TRBV11-1
D: TRBD2
J: TRBJ2-1
CDR3: CASSLLRGEEQFF
DNA: TGTGCCAGCAGCTTATTGCGGGGGGAGGAGCAGTTCTTC

size: .
V: TRBV13
D: .
J: TRBJ2-7
CDR3: CASSRGTVTYEQYF
DNA: TGTGCCAGCAGCCGAGGGACCGTTACCTACGAGCAGTACTTC

size: few
V: TRBV24-1
D: TRBD1
J: TRBJ1-1
CDR3: CATSDNRGHTEAFF
DNA: TGTGCCACCAGTGATAACAGGGGGCATACTGAAGCTTTCTTT

size: .
V: TRBV7-9
D: TRBD2
J: TRBJ2-3
CDR3: CASSPGAGGTTGDTQYF
DNA: TGTGCCAGCAGCCCCGGGGCGGGAGGTACCACGGGAGATACGCAGTATTTT